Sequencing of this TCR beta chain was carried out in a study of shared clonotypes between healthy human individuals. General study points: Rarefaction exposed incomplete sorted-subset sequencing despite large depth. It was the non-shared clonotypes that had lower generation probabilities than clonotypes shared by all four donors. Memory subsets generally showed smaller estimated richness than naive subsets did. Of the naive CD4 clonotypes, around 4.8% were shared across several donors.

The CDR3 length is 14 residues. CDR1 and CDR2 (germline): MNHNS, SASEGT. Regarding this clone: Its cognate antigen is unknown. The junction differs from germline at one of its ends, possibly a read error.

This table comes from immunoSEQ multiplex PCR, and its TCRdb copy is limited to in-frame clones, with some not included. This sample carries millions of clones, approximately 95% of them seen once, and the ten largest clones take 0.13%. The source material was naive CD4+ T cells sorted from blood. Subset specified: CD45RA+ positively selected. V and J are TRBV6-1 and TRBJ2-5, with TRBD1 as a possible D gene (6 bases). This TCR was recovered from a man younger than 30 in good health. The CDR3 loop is CASTEQGSGETQYF. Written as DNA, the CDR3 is TGTGCCAGCACTGAACAGGGTTCCGGAGAGACCCAGTACTTC.